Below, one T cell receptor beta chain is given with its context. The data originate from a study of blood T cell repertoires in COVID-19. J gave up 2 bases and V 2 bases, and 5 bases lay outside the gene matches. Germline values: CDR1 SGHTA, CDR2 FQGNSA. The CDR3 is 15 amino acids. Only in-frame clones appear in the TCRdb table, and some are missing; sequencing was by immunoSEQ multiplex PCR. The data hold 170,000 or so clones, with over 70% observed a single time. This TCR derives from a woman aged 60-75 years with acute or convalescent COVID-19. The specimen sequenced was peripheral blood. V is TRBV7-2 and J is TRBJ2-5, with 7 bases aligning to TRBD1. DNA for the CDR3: TGTGCCAGCAGCTTAACCCGGGACAGACAAGAGACCCAGTACTTC. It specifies CASSLTRDRQETQYF. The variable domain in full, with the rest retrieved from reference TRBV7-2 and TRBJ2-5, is GAGVSQSPSNKVTEKGKDVELRCDPISGHTALYWYRQSLGQGLEFLIYFQGNSAPDKSGLPSDRFSAERTGGSVSTLTIQRTQQEDSAVYLCASSLTRDRQETQYFGPGTRLLVL.